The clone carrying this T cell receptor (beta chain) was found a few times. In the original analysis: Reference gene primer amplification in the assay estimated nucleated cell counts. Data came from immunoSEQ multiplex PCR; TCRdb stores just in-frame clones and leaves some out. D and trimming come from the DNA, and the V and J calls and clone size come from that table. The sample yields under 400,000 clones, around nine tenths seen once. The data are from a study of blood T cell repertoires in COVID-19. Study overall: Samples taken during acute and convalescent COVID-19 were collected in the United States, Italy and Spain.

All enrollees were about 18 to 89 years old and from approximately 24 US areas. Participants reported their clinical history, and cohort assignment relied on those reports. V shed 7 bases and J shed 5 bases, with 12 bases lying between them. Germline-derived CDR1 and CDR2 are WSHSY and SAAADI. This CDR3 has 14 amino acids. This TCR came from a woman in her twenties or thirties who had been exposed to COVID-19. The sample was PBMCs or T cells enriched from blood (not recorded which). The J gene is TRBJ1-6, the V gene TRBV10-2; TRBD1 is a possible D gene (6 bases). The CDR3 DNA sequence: TGCGCCAGCATTTCGGGACACCATAATTCACCCCTCCACTTT. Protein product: CASISGHHNSPLHF.